Listed here are 8 T cell receptor beta chains from one sample, sequenced in a study of beta chain features in type 1 diabetes. General study results and limits: Type 1 diabetes patients had moderately but significantly shorter TCRB CDR3s in all four CD4+ subsets.

What was sequenced were expressed TCRB transcripts, since all of the isolated RNA had been reverse transcribed. The method was immunoSEQ multiplex PCR; TCRdb's version includes in-frame clones alone and lacks a portion of them. The sample yields some 290,000 clones, 14% seen once. Their specific antigens are unknown. The specimen sequenced was naive CD4+ T cells from blood. Receptors were obtained from a man aged 25-45 years with type 1 diabetes.

The rearrangement joins TRBV5-1 to TRBJ2-5, with D maybe TRBD2 (6 bases). This CDR3 spans 16 amino acids. Per germline, CDR1 SGHRS and CDR2 YFSETQ. Trimming took 5 bases from V and 4 from J, leaving 21 bases between them. The CDR3 DNA sequence: TGCGCCAGCAGACCACGGCCGATCGGGAGCGGAGAGACCCAGTACTTC. Its protein product is CASRPRPIGSGETQYF.

The V call is TRBV4-1, the J call TRBJ2-1, with 7 bases matching TRBD2. Germline V CDR1 and CDR2: MGHRA, YSYEKL. V lost 0 bases to trimming and J lost 8 bases; unmatched junction nucleotides: 13. The CDR3 runs to 17 residues. The CDR3 nucleotides read TGCGCCAGCAGCCAAGAGGTGAATGGCGGGAGCGGGTATGAGCAGTTCTTC. Translation gives CASSQEVNGGSGYEQFF.

The chain joins TRBV20-1 to TRBJ2-7; D gene unclear. With 6 bases removed from V and 5 bases from J, the gap between germline ends came to 8 bases. CDR3 size: 10 residues. CDR1 and CDR2 (germline): DFQATT, SNEGSKA (reference sequence). In DNA form, the CDR3 reads TGCAGTGCGGTGAGGAACGAGCAGTACTTC. Its translation: CSAVRNEQYF.

The V gene is TRBV7-9, the J gene TRBJ1-1; possible D gene TRBD1, 5 bases. From germline, CDR1 is SEHNR and CDR2 FQNEAQ (reference sequence). V lost 6 bases and J lost 2, with 13 bases in between. The CDR3 loop spans 14 amino acids. In DNA, the CDR3 is TGTGCCAGCAGGGAGGGGACCGGAAACACTGAAGCTTTCTTT. This translates into CASREGTGNTEAFF. The variable domain in full, completed from reference TRBV7-9 and TRBJ1-1, reads DTGVSQNPRHKITKRGQNVTFRCDPISEHNRLYWYRQTLGQGPEFLTYFQNEAQLEKSRLLSDRFSAERPKGSFSTLEIQRTEQGDSAMYLCASREGTGNTEAFFGQGTRLTVV.

This clone was seen a handful of times. The V call is TRBV6-5, the J call TRBJ1-2, with a weak D call TRBD1 (6 bases). Germline CDR1 MNHEY, CDR2 SVGAGI. Trimming left V 5 bases short and J 8 bases short, with 21 bases between. The CDR3 loop spans 15 amino acids. CDR3 in DNA: TGTGCCAGCAGTAAAAGCCGGGACATCCGATTGGGCTACACCTTC. This encodes CASSKSRDIRLGYTF.

The gene calls are TRBV28 and TRBJ2-4, with 7 bases aligning to TRBD2. From germline, CDR1 is MDHEN and CDR2 SYDVKM. Trimming removed 4 bases from V and 7 bases from J; junction bases left unmatched: 13. This CDR3 has 16 amino acids. CDR3 protein: CASSSATGGGRNIQYF. The CDR3 DNA sequence: TGTGCCAGCAGTTCCGCCACTGGGGGGGGACGGAACATTCAGTACTTC.

A few counts support this clone. The rearrangement links TRBV11-2 to TRBJ1-4; D remains ambiguous. Germline lookup yields CDR1 SGHAT and CDR2 FQNNGV. Trimming took off 1 base at V and 6 bases at J, with 12 bases between the two ends. This CDR3 is 15 amino acids long. The CDR3 DNA is TGTGCCAGCAGCTTAGGGTTCGGTTATGATGAAAAACTGTTTTTT. Translated: CASSLGFGYDEKLFF.

This clone was seen more than once but under ten times. The chain carries TRBV4-2 and TRBJ2-1; no definite D call. Germline V lookup: CDR1 LGHNA, CDR2 YNFKEQ. This CDR3 comprises 12 residues. The V and J ends lost 1 base and 8 bases respectively, with 6 bases between them. DNA of the CDR3: TGTGCCAGCAGCCAAGTTTCATATGAGCAGTTCTTC. This translates into CASSQVSYEQFF.